The sequence of this TCR beta chain was determined in a study of response to subunit inactivated influenza vaccine. TCRdb re-called the RT-PCR reads through MiXCR, storing one row per CDR3 protein. The repertoire holds more than 700,000 distinct CDR3 sequences, with roughly 20% as singletons. In germline, CDR1 is DFQATT, CDR2 SNEGSKA (reference sequence). The CDR3 is 12 amino acids. V shed 5 bases, J shed 8 bases, and the junction held 7 bases outside the gene matches. The material was PBMCs from blood, obtained roughly 5 days after vaccination. The rearrangement joins TRBV20-1 to TRBJ2-7; 9 positions agree with TRBD1. The receptor was isolated from a man between 45 and 60 years old who received an inactivated influenza vaccine. In DNA, the CDR3 is TGCAGTGCTCCCAGGACAGGGGAGAAGCAGTACTTC. As protein: CSAPRTGEKQYF.